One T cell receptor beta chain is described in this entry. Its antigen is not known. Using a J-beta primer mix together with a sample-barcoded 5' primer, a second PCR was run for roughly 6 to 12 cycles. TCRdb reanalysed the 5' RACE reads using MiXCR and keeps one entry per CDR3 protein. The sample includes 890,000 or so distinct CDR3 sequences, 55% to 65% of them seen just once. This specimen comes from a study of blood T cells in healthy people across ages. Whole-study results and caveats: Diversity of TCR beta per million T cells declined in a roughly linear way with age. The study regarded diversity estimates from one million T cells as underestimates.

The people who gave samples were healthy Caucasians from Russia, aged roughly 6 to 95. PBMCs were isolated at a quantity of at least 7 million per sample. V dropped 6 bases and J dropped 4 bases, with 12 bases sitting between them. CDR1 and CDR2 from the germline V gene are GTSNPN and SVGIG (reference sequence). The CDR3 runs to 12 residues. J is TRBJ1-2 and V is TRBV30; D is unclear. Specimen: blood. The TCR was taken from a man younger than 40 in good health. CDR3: CACLDGSYGYTF. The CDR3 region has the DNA TGTGCCTGCCTCGACGGAAGCTATGGCTACACCTTC.